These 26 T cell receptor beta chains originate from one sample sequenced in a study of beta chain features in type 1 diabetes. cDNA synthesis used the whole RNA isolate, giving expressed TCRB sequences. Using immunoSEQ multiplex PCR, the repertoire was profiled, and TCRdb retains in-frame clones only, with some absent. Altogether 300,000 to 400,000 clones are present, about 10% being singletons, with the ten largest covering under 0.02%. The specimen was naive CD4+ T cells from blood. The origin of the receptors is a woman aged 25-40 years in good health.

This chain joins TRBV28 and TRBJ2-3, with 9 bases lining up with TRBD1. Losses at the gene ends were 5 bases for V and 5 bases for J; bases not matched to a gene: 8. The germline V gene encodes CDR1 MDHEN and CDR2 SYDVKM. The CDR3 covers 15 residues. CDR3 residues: CASSRNRGQVDTQYF. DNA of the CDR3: TGTGCCAGCAGTCGAAACAGGGGGCAGGTAGATACGCAGTATTTT.

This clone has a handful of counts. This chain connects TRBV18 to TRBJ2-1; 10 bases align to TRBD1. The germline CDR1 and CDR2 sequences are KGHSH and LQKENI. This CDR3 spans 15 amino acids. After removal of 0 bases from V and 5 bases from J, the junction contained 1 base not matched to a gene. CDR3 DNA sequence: TGTGCCAGCTCACCACCGGGACAGGGGAACAATGAGCAGTTCTTC. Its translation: CASSPPGQGNNEQFF.

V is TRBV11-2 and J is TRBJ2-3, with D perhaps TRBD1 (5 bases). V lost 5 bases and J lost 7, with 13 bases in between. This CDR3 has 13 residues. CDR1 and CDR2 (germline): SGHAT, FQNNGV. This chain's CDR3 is CASSRRVGNTQYF. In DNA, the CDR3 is TGTGCCAGCAGCCGCAGGGTAGGGAATACGCAGTATTTT. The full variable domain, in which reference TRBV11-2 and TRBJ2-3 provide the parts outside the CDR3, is EAGVAQSPRYKIIEKRQSVAFWCNPISGHATLYWYQQILGQGPKLLIQFQNNGVVDDSQLPKDRFSAERLKGVDSTLKIQPAKLEDSAVYLCASSRRVGNTQYFGPGTRLTVL.

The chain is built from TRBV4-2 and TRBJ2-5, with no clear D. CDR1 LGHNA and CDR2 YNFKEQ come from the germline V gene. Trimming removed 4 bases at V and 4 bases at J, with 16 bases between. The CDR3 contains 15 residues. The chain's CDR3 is CASSRPSGSGETQYF. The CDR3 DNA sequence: TGTGCCAGCAGCCGGCCCTCGGGTAGTGGAGAGACCCAGTACTTC.

The CDR3 DNA follows: TGTGCCAGCAGCCCCCAACCCCTTGACAGGGCTGAGCAGTTCTTC. This gives the protein CASSPQPLDRAEQFF. The chain carries TRBV7-9 and TRBJ2-1; 7 nucleotides align to TRBD1. In germline, CDR1 is SEHNR, CDR2 FQNEAQ (reference sequence). CDR3 length: 15 residues. V shed 5 bases and J 9 bases; nucleotides not matched to a gene: 13.

CDR3 coding DNA: TGTGCCAGCAGTTACAGGGTAAACACCGGGGAGCTGTTTTTT. It yields the protein CASSYRVNTGELFF. The V and J genes are TRBV2 and TRBJ2-2, with D perhaps matching TRBD1 (6 bases). Per germline, CDR1 SNHLY and CDR2 FYNNEI. The V end was cut by 5 bases, the J end by 2 bases, with 9 bases between. The CDR3 has 14 residues. Supplemented by reference TRBV2 and TRBJ2-2, the full variable domain reads EPEVTQTPSHQVTQMGQEVILRCVPISNHLYFYWYRQILGQKVEFLVSFYNNEISEKSEIFDDQFSVERPDGSNFTLKIRSTKLEDSAMYFCASSYRVNTGELFFGEGSRLTVL.

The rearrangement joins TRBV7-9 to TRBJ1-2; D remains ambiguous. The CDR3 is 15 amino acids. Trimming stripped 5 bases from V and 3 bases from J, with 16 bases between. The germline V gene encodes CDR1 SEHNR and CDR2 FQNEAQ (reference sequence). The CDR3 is CASSPSREDDYGYTF. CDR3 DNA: TGTGCCAGCAGCCCATCTCGGGAGGACGACTATGGCTACACCTTC.

The chain's CDR3 is CASSLSVNTGELFF. Written as DNA, the CDR3 is TGTGCCAGCAGCTTATCGGTGAACACCGGGGAGCTGTTTTTT. This rearrangement joins TRBV7-3 to TRBJ2-2; D is unclear. This CDR3 contains 14 residues. Trimming took off 2 bases at V and 1 base at J, with 5 bases between the two ends. The germline V gene encodes CDR1 SGHTA and CDR2 FQGTGA.

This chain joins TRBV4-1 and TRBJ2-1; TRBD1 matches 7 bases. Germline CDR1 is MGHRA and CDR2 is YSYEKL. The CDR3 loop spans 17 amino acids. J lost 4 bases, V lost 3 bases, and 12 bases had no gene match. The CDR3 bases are TGCGCCAGCAGCCAGCCCCATCCGGGACAGCGTTACAATGAGCAGTTCTTC. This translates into CASSQPHPGQRYNEQFF.

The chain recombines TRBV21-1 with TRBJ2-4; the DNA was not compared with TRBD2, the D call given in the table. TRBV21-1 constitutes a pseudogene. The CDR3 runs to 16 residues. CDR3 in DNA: TGTGCCAGCAGCAAAGAACTAGCGATAGCCAAAAACATTCAGTACTTC. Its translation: CASSKELAIAKNIQYF.

The CDR3 DNA sequence: TGTGCCACAGGGACAGGCTCCTACAATGAGCAGTTCTTC. This codes for CATGTGSYNEQFF. The chain employs TRBV2 and TRBJ2-1; 8 bases agree with TRBD1. This CDR3 has 13 residues. V lost 10 bases to trimming and J lost 0 bases; unmatched junction nucleotides: 2. Germline CDR1 SNHLY, CDR2 FYNNEI.

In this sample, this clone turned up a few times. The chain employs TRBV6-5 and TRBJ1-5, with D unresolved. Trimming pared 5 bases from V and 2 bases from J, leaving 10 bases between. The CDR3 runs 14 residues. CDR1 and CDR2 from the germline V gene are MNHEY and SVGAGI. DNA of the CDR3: TGTGCCAGCAGTCGTGCGGTCGGCAATCAGCCCCAGCATTTT. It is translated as CASSRAVGNQPQHF.

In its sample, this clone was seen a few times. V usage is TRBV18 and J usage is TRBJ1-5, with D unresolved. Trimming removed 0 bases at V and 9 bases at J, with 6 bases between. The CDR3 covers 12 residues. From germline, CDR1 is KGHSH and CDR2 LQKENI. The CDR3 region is CASSPPRGPQHF. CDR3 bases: TGTGCCAGCTCACCACCTCGGGGGCCCCAGCATTTT. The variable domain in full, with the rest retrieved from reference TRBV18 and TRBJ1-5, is NAGVMQNPRHLVRRRGQEARLRCSPMKGHSHVYWYRQLPEEGLKFMVYLQKENIIDESGMPKERFSAEFPKEGPSILRIQQVVRGDSAAYFCASSPPRGPQHFGDGTRLSIL.

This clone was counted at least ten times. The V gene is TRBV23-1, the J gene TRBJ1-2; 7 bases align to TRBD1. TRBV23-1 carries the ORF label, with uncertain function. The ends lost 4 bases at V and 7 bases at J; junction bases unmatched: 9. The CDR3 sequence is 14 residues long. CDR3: CASSPIRQGVGYTF. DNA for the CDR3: TGCGCCAGCAGTCCCATACGACAGGGAGTTGGCTACACCTTC.

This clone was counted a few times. The CDR3 is CASSYTGTPGANVLTF. The CDR3, as DNA: TGTGCCAGCAGCTATACCGGGACTCCTGGGGCCAACGTCCTGACTTTC. V is TRBV7-3 and J is TRBJ2-6, with a tentative D call TRBD2 (6 bases). The CDR3 is 16 residues long. Trimming removed 4 bases from V and 2 bases from J, with 12 bases in between. Per germline, CDR1 SGHTA and CDR2 FQGTGA.

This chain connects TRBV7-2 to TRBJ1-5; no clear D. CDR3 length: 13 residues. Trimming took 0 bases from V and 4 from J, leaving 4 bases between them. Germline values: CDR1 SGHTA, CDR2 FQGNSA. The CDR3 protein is CASSLALNQPQHF. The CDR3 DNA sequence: TGTGCCAGCAGCTTAGCCCTAAATCAGCCCCAGCATTTT.

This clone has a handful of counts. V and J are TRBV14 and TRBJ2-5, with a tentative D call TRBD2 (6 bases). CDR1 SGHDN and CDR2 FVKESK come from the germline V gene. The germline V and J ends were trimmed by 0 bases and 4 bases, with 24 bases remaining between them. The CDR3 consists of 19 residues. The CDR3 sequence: CASSQEGYLRGRGRETQYF. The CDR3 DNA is TGTGCCAGCAGCCAAGAGGGGTACCTTCGGGGGAGAGGTCGAGAGACCCAGTACTTC.

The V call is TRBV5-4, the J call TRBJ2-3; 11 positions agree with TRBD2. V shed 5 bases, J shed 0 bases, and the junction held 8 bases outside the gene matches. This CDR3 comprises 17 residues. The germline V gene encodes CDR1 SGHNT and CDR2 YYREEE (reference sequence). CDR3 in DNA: TGTGCCAGCAGAAGCGGGACTAGCGGACCTAGCACAGATACGCAGTATTTT. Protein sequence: CASRSGTSGPSTDTQYF.

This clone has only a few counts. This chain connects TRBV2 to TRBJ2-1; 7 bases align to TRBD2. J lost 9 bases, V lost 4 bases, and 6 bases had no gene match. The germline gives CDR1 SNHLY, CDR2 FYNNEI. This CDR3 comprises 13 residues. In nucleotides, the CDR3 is TGTGCCAGCAGTGGGGACTACCCTATTGAGCAGTTCTTC. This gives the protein CASSGDYPIEQFF.

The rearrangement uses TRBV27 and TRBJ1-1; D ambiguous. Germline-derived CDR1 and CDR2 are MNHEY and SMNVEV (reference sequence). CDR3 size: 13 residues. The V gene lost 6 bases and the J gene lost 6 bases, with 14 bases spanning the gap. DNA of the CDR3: TGTGCCAGCAGCGTCATAAGGAGGGCTGAAGCTTTCTTT. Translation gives CASSVIRRAEAFF.

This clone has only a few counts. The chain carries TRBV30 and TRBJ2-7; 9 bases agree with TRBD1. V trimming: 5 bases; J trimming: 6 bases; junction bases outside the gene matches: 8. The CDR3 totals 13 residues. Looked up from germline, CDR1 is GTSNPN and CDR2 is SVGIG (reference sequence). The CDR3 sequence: CAWGDRVVFEQYF. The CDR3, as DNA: TGTGCCTGGGGGGACAGGGTCGTCTTCGAGCAGTACTTC. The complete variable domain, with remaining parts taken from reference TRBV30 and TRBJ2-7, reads SQTIHQWPATLVQPVGSPLSLECTVEGTSNPNLYWYRQAAGRGLQLLFYSVGIGQISSEVPQNLSASRPQDRQFILSSKKLLLSDSGFYLCAWGDRVVFEQYFGPGTRLTVT.

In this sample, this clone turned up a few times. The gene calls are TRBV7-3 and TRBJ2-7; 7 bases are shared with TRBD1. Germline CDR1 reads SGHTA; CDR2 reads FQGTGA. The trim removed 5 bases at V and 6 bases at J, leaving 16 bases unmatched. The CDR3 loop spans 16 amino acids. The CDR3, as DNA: TGTGCCAGCAGCAGAGATGGGACAGCTAGGGTCGGCGAGCAGTACTTC. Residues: CASSRDGTARVGEQYF.

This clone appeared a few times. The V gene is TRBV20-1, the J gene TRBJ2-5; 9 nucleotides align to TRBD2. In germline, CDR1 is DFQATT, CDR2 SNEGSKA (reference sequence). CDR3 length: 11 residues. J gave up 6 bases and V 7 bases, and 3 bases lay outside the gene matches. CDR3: CSVAGEKTQYF. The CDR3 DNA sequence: TGCAGTGTAGCGGGAGAAAAGACCCAGTACTTC.

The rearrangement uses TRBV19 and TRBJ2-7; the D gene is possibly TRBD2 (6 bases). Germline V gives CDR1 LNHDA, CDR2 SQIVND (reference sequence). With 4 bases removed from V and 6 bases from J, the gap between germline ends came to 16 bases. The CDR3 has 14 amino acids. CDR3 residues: CASSTREIWAEQYF. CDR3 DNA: TGTGCCAGTAGTACACGGGAGATCTGGGCCGAGCAGTACTTC.

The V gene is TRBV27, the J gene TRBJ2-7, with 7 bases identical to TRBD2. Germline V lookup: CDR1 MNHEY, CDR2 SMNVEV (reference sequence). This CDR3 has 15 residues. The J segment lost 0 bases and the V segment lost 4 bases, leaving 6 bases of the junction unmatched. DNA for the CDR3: TGTGCCAGCAGTTCTGGAGGCGGGAGCTCCTACGAGCAGTACTTC. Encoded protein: CASSSGGGSSYEQYF.

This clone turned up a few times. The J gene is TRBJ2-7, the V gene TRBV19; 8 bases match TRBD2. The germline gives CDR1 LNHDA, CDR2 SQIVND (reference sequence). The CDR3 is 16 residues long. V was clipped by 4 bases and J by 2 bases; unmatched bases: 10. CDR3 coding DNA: TGTGCCAGTAGTAGGGGAGCGGGAGCGAATACCTACGAGCAGTACTTC. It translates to CASSRGAGANTYEQYF.